This T cell receptor (beta chain) was found in a study of T cell changes during pregnancy in multiple sclerosis. Data came from immunoSEQ multiplex PCR; TCRdb stores just in-frame clones and leaves some out. Among tens of thousands of clones listed, 93% were seen once. Sequencing was performed on peripheral blood, taken in the second trimester of pregnancy. This TCR was sampled from a female donor with multiple sclerosis, enrolled in a pregnancy study.

The CDR3 reads CASSLEELNTEAFF. In DNA form, the CDR3 reads TGTGCCAGCAGCTTGGAAGAGTTGAACACTGAAGCTTTCTTT. The rearrangement links TRBV5-6 to TRBJ1-1; the D is unclear. Trimming took off 0 bases at V and 0 bases at J, with 6 bases between the two ends. Germline CDR1 is SGHDT and CDR2 is YYEEEE. The CDR3 consists of 14 residues.